This T cell receptor beta chain appears in the sequencing data of a study of blood T cell repertoires in COVID-19. The data were produced by immunoSEQ multiplex PCR, yet TCRdb's version contains in-frame clones alone and is incomplete. The sample has under 250,000 clones; about 87% are singletons. V shed 3 bases and J 5 bases; nucleotides not matched to a gene: 12. Per germline, CDR1 LGHNA and CDR2 YSLEER. The CDR3 totals 17 residues. The chain couples TRBV4-3 to TRBJ1-2, with TRBD1 matching 10 bases. Input material: PBMCs or T cells enriched from blood (not recorded which). This sequence was found in a woman aged 40 to 49 who had been exposed to COVID-19. In nucleotides, the CDR3 is TGCGCCAGCAGCCACTACTCGGGACAGGGGCCAAAATATGGCTACACCTTC. It specifies CASSHYSGQGPKYGYTF.